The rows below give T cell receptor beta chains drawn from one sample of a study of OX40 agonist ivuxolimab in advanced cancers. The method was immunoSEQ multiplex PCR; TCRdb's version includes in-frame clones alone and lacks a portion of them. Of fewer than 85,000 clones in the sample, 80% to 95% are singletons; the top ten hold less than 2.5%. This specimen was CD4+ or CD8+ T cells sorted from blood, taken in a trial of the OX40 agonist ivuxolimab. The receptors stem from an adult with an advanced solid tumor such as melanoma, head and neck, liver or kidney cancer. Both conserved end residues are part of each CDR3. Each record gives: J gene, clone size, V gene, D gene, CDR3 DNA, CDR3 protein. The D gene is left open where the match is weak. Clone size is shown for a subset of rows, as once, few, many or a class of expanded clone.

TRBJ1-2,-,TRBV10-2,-,TGCGCCAGCAGTGACCTCCGCACAGGTTATCAAGCGGGTGGCTACACCTTC,CASSDLRTGYQAGGYTF
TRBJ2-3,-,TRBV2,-,TGTGCCAGCAGACTACGGGATACGCAGTATTTT,CASRLRDTQYF
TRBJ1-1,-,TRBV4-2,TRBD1,TGTGCCAGCAGCCATACCGGGACAGGGTTGAACACTGAAGCTTTCTTT,CASSHTGTGLNTEAFF
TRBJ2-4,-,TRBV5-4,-,TGTGCCAGCAGCTCTGGACAGTCTTTAGCCAAAAACATTCAGTACTTC,CASSSGQSLAKNIQYF
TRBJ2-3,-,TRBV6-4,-,TGTGCCAGCAGTGCCAGGGGAGATACGCAGTATTTT,CASSARGDTQYF
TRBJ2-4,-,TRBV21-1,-,TGTGCCAGCAGCAAAGCCCCGGGACAGGGGGCGAGAGAGCAAAACATTCAGTACTTC,CASSKAPGQGAREQNIQYF
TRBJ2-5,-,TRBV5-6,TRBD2,TGTGCCAGCAGCTTGTGGGGACTAGCGTGGGAGACCCAGTACTTC,CASSLWGLAWETQYF
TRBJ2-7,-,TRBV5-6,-,TGTGCCAGCAGCTTGTACGGGGGAGACTACGAGCAGTACTTC,CASSLYGGDYEQYF
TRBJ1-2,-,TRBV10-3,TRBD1,TGTGCCATCAGTGAAAGGGACAGAGATGGCTACACCTTC,CAISERDRDGYTF
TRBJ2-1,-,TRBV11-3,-,TGTGCCAGCAGCTTGTTGGTGGGCAATGAGCAGTTCTTC,CASSLLVGNEQFF
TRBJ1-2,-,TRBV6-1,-,TGTGCCAGCGAATCCGGGCAAAACTATGGCTACACCTTC,CASESGQNYGYTF
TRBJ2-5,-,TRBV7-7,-,TGTGCTAGCAGCTTACAAGCAGCTGGGGAGACCCAGTACTTC,CASSLQAAGETQYF
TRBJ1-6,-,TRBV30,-,TGTGCCTGGGGACAGTCTAGCTCCTATAATTCACCCCTCCACTTT,CAWGQSSSYNSPLHF
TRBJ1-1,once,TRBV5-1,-,TGCGCCAGCAGCTTGGAGGGTTCGGGAGCTTTCTTT,CASSLEGSGAFF
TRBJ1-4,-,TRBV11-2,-,TGTGCCAGCAGCCCCAGGGCGGGTGAAAAACTGTTTTTT,CASSPRAGEKLFF
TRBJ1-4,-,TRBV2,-,TGTGCCCACAACGAGCAGACGGGGTTCGGCGAAAAACTGTTTTTT,CAHNEQTGFGEKLFF
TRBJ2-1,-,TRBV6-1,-,TGTGCCAGCAGTGAAGTTGGCTATCAAAATGAGCAGTTCTTC,CASSEVGYQNEQFF
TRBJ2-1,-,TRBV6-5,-,TGTGCCAGCAGTGTACTCGTGGGAAATGAGCAGTTCTTC,CASSVLVGNEQFF
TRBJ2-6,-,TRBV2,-,TGTGCCAGCAGTGTCCACCGGGACCCCCTGACTTTC,CASSVHRDPLTF
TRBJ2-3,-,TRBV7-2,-,TGTGCCAGCAGCCTGGGACGGACAGATACGCAGTATTTT,CASSLGRTDTQYF
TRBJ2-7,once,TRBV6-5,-,TGTGCCAGCACGGGCGGTCGCGGGCAGTACTTC,CASTGGRGQYF
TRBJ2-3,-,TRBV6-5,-,TGTGCCAGTGGAGATCCAGATACGCAGTATTTT,CASGDPDTQYF
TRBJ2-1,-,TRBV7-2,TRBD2,TGTGCCAGCAGTATTAGCGGGGGTGGCTCCTACAATGAGCAGTTCTTC,CASSISGGGSYNEQFF
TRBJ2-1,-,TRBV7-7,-,TGTGCTAGCAGCTGGGGACTGACAACATACAATGAGCAGTTCTTC,CASSWGLTTYNEQFF
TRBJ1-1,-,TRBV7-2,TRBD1,TGTGCCAGCAGCTTAGGGCCCGGGACAGGGGCTTTCTTT,CASSLGPGTGAFF
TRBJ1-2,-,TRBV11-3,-,TGTGCCAGCAGCTTAGAAGGGGTCTATGGCTACACCTTC,CASSLEGVYGYTF
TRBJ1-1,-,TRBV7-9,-,TGTGCCAGCAGCCGGAAGGACACTGAAGCTTTCTTT,CASSRKDTEAFF
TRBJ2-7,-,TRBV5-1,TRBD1,TGCGCCAGCAGACTCACGGCGCCGACAGGGGGCTTTTCCTACGAGCAGTACTTC,CASRLTAPTGGFSYEQYF
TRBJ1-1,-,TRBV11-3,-,TGTGCCAGCAGCTTACGTTCATCCGTCCGGGGAAGGACTGAAGCTTTCTTT,CASSLRSSVRGRTEAFF
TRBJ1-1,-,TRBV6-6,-,TGTGCCAGCAGTTACTCGATGGGCGAGACTGAAGCTTTCTTT,CASSYSMGETEAFF
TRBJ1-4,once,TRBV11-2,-,TGTGCCAGCAGCTTAGAATCCGTCAACAGATTTAATGAAAAACTGTTTTTT,CASSLESVNRFNEKLFF
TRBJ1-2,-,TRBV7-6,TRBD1,TGTGCCAGCAGCCTCGGGACAGATACTACTAACTATGGCTACACCTTC,CASSLGTDTTNYGYTF
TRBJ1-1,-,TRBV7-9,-,TGTGCCAGCAGCATCGGAGGAGAGGGCACTGAAGCTTTCTTT,CASSIGGEGTEAFF
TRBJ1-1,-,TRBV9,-,TGTGCCAGCAGCCATGGAACGGCAGCTGAAGCTTTCTTT,CASSHGTAAEAFF
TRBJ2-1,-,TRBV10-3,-,TGTGCCATCCAACCGACTGCTGCCTCCTACAATGAGCAGTTCTTC,CAIQPTAASYNEQFF
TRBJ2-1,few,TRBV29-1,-,TGCAGCCCCACCCCCCAGGGACGATACAATGAGCAGTTCTTC,CSPTPQGRYNEQFF
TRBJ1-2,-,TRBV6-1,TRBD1,TGTGCCAGCAGGGATACAGGGGGCGCCGAGGGCTACACCTTC,CASRDTGGAEGYTF
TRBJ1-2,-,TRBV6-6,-,TGTGCCAGCAGTCCCCTGATAGATCATGGCTACACCTTC,CASSPLIDHGYTF